This T cell receptor beta chain was found in a study of cytomegalovirus exposure and HLA in healthy donors. Overall study results and limits: Many donors shared some public TCRs, even though most TCR sequences were rare.

Researchers ran the PCR with 60 Vbeta and 13 Jbeta primers. Sequenced by immunoSEQ multiplex PCR; TCRdb stores in-frame clones only, minus some. Counted here are about 180,000 clones, around 77% occurring once; the ten biggest clones make up roughly 2.3%. In regard to this clone: Antigen: not known. A junction boundary mismatches the germline segment, possibly from a read error.

CDR3 length equals 15 residues. Germline V CDR1 and CDR2: SGHNT, YYREEE (reference sequence). This rearrangement joins TRBV5-4 to TRBJ1-2; possibly TRBD1 for D (5 bases). The specimen sequenced was PBMCs. This TCR was recovered from a man aged 60 to 69 in good health and CMV-seronegative. The CDR3 region has the DNA TGTGCCAGCAGCTTGAGGGTAGGGGAAGGGTATGGCTACCCCTTC. It yields the protein CASSLRVGEGYGYPF. Complete variable domain (other parts from reference TRBV5-4 and TRBJ1-2): ETGVTQSPTHLIKTRGQQVTLRCSSQSGHNTVSWYQQALGQGPQFIFQYYREEENGRGNFPPRFSGLQFPNYSSELNVNALELDDSALYLCASSLRVGEGYGYPFGSGTRLTVV.